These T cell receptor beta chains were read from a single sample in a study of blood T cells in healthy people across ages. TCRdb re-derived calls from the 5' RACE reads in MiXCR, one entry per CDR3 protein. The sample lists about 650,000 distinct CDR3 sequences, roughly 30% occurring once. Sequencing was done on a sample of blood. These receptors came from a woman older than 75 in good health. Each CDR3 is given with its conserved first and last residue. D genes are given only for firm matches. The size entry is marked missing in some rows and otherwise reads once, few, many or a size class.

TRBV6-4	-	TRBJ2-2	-	CASSPTRAENTGELFF	TGTGCCAGCAGTCCCACAAGGGCTGAGAACACCGGGGAGCTGTTTTTT
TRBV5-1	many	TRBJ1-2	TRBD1	CASSNRTGTHGYTF	TGCGCCAGCAGCAATAGGACAGGGACCCATGGCTACACCTTC
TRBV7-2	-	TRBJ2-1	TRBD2	CASSSTGLAGDEQFF	TGTGCCAGCAGCTCAACCGGACTAGCGGGAGATGAGCAGTTCTTC
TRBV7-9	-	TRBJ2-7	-	CASMAQSSYEQYF	TGTGCCAGCATGGCTCAGTCCTCCTACGAGCAGTACTTC
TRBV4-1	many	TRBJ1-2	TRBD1	CASSHDRDRNYGYTF	TGCGCCAGCAGCCACGACAGGGATAGAAACTATGGCTACACCTTC
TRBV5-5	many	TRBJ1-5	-	CASSPFGNQPQHF	TGTGCCAGCAGCCCGTTTGGCAATCAGCCCCAGCATTTT
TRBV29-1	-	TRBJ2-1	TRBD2	CSVEGGSEQFF	TGCAGCGTTGAGGGCGGGAGCGAGCAGTTCTTC
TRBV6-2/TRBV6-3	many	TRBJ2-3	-	CASNGLFDTDTQYF	TGTGCCAGCAACGGGCTTTTCGACACAGATACGCAGTATTTT
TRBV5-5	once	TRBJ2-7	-	CASSSDIVFEQYF	TGTGCCAGCAGCAGTGACATAGTCTTCGAGCAGTACTTC
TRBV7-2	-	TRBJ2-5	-	CASSFRGAETQYF	TGTGCCAGCAGCTTTAGAGGCGCAGAGACCCAGTACTTC
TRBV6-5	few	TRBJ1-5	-	CASSHRASGTNQPQHF	TGTGCCAGCAGTCACCGGGCCTCGGGTACAAATCAGCCCCAGCATTTT
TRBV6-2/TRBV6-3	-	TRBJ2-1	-	CASRGSLGQRTSGQFF	TGTGCCAGCAGGGGGTCCCTCGGCCAACGAACCAGTGGGCAGTTCTTC
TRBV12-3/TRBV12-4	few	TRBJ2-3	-	CASTLRGGSTDAEYF	TGTGCCAGCACTCTAAGGGGGGGTAGCACAGATGCGGAGTATTTT
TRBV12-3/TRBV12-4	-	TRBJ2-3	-	CARMLVDVEYF	TGTGCCAGAATGTTAGTAGATGTGGAGTATTTT